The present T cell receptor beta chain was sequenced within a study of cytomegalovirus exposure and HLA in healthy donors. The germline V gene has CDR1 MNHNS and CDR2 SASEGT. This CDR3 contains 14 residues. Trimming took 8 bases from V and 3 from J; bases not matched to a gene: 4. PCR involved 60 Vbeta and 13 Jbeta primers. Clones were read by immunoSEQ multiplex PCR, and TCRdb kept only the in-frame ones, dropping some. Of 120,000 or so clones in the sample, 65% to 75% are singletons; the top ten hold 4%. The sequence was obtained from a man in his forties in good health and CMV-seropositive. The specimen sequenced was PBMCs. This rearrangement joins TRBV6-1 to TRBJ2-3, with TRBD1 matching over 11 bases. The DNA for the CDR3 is TGTGCCAGCGGGGGGGACAGGGGGACAGATACGCAGTATTTT. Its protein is CASGGDRGTDTQYF.